The present entry profiles one T cell receptor beta chain with its context. Its antigen remains unknown. Per germline, CDR1 LGHDT and CDR2 YNNKEL (reference sequence). This CDR3 region has 17 residues. The V gene end was trimmed by 3 bases and the J gene end by 2 bases; junction bases not matched to a gene: 9. Sequencing used immunoSEQ version 4 in survey mode. The protocol was immunoSEQ multiplex PCR, while the TCRdb copy is restricted to in-frame clones and leaves out a portion. The table lists about 43,000 clones, 78% of them singletons. This sample was taken from a study of persistence of HIV-infected CD4 T cells. Study-level points and caveats: Degenerate expanded CDR3beta sequences were enriched among CMV- and Gag-responding cells.

Cells were stimulated with overlapping HIV-1 Gag 15-mer peptides. Memory cells lacking CD40L and CD69 with high CD45RO were sorted. This clonotype was obtained from an adult man with HIV who was CMV-seropositive. The rearrangement links TRBV3-1 (or the pseudogene TRBV3-2) to TRBJ2-5; 10 nucleotides agree with TRBD2. Specimen: CD4+ T cells sorted from PBMCs after 18-hour stimulation, collected from a patient who received antiretroviral therapy. CDR3 amino acids: CASSHGDLAGVQETQYF. As DNA, the CDR3 is TGTGCCAGCAGCCACGGGGACCTAGCGGGAGTACAAGAGACCCAGTACTTC.